These 12 T cell receptor beta chains share one sample of origin, sequenced in a study of patients and donors after allogeneic stem cell transplantation (dated by TCRdb to the early 2020s). The library was generated by RT-PCR. The sequencer was a NextSeq 550. The public reads were reprocessed in TCRdb via fastp at Q25 and MiXCR, keeping in-frame beta chains. Entries are consolidated by CDR3 protein sequence, retaining the most common genes and DNA. Here the sample has about 150,000 distinct CDR3 sequences; roughly 22% occur a single time. 20% to 30% of the sample is held by the ten biggest clonotypes. The sequencing sample was made of blood, either unsorted or a sorted T cell fraction (not recorded which). The receptors were sampled from a human donor who was either an allogeneic HSCT recipient or a stem cell or donor lymphocyte infusion donor (not recorded which). It is not recorded whose cells these are; they may come from a transplant donor.

On this clonotype: The junction departs from the called germline gene at one end, perhaps through a read error. The chain uses TRBV10-3 and TRBJ2-7; TRBD2 matches 8 bases. The CDR3 sequence is 13 residues long. Germline V lookup: CDR1 ENHRY, CDR2 SYGVKD. DNA for the CDR3: TGTGCCTTCAGTAGCGGGAACAATTACGAGCAGTACTTC. The encoded protein is CAFSSGNNYEQYF.

This clonotype turned up a few times. The gene calls are TRBV19 and TRBJ1-2, with 10 nucleotides matching TRBD1. This CDR3 spans 16 amino acids. With 3 bases clipped from V and 4 bases from J, the junction kept 8 bases outside the gene matches. Germline V lookup: CDR1 LNHDA, CDR2 SQIVND (reference sequence). CDR3: CASSIYGTGDSYGYTF. DNA for the CDR3: TGTGCCAGTAGTATTTACGGGACAGGGGACAGCTATGGCTACACCTTC.

This clonotype was observed a handful of times. The rearrangement joins TRBV10-3 to TRBJ2-3; weak D call: TRBD1 (5 bases). Germline V gives CDR1 ENHRY, CDR2 SYGVKD. The CDR3 has 13 amino acids. Trimming stripped 6 bases from V and 0 bases from J, with 7 bases between. The CDR3 sequence: CAISQGSTDTQYF. CDR3 DNA: TGTGCCATCAGCCAGGGAAGCACAGATACGCAGTATTTT.

This clonotype was counted at least ten times. The V call is TRBV29-1, the J call TRBJ1-2; D is ambiguous. Trimming shortened V by 3 bases and J by 2 bases, and 7 bases separated the two germline ends. Germline loops: CDR1 SQVTM, CDR2 ANQGSEA. This CDR3 comprises 12 residues. CDR3 DNA: TGCAGCGTTGACAACGTCAACTATGGCTACACCTTC. It yields the protein CSVDNVNYGYTF.

This clonotype was seen ten or more times. V and J are TRBV12-5 and TRBJ1-1, with 8 bases that match TRBD1. J was trimmed by 5 bases and V by 0 bases; bases with no gene match: 8. Germline CDR1 is LGHNT and CDR2 is FRNRAP. The CDR3 is 16 amino acids. The CDR3 sequence: CASGLVVGQGGTEAFF. CDR3 bases: TGTGCTAGTGGTTTGGTCGTCGGACAGGGAGGAACTGAAGCTTTCTTT.

This clonotype was seen only a few times. This chain's CDR3 is CASSFGRNQPQHF. DNA for the CDR3: TGTGCCAGCAGCTTTGGACGGAATCAGCCCCAGCATTTT. The chain uses TRBV5-5 and TRBJ1-5; no firm D call. The V end was cut by 2 bases, the J end by 4 bases, with 7 bases between. Looked up from germline, CDR1 is SGHKS and CDR2 is YYEKEE (reference sequence). The CDR3 runs 13 residues.

This clonotype has more than one count but fewer than ten. The V call is TRBV7-2, the J call TRBJ1-1; 7 positions agree with TRBD1. With V trimmed by 5 bases and J by 4 bases, 7 bases remained unmatched. Per the germline V gene, CDR1 is SGHTA and CDR2 is FQGNSA. There are 14 residues in the CDR3. The CDR3, as DNA: TGTGCCAGCAGCCTCCAACAGGGGATCACTGAAGCTTTCTTT. Translated, it gives CASSLQQGITEAFF.

The chain recombines TRBV5-1 with TRBJ2-7, with D unresolved. Germline V gives CDR1 SGHRS, CDR2 YFSETQ. V lost 1 base, J lost 6 bases, and 11 bases lay in between. CDR3 size: 13 residues. CDR3 amino acids: CASSLTAVSEQYF. The CDR3 DNA sequence: TGCGCCAGCAGCTTGACCGCGGTATCCGAGCAGTACTTC.

This clonotype has just a few counts. This chain links TRBV29-1 with TRBJ2-7; 11 bases line up with TRBD1. This CDR3 has 13 amino acids. Per germline, CDR1 SQVTM and CDR2 ANQGSEA. J gave up 4 bases and V 5 bases, and 4 bases lay outside the gene matches. The CDR3 here is CSVLGQGAYEQYF. The CDR3 nucleotides are TGCAGCGTTCTAGGACAGGGGGCTTACGAGCAGTACTTC.

V is TRBV12-3 or TRBV12-4 and J is TRBJ1-2; a weak D match, TRBD1 (5 bases). V lost 7 bases to trimming and J lost 5 bases, with 11 bases between them. The CDR3 length is 12 residues. The CDR3 reads CASISDIYGYTF. CDR3 sequence (DNA): TGTGCCAGCATTTCGGACATTTATGGCTACACCTTC.

The V gene is TRBV9, the J gene TRBJ2-3; 9 nucleotides align to TRBD2. V dropped 3 bases and J dropped 4; count of bases not matched to a gene: 3. Per germline, CDR1 SGDLS and CDR2 YYNGEE. The CDR3 spans 14 residues. The CDR3, as DNA: TGTGCCAGCAGCGCGCGGGGGGGCCCAGATACGCAGTATTTT. Translated: CASSARGGPDTQYF.

This clonotype was seen ten or more times. The V gene is TRBV7-6, the J gene TRBJ1-5; 7 nucleotides agree with TRBD1. Germline CDR1 and CDR2: SGHVS and FNYEAQ. The CDR3 is 15 residues long. Trimming at V came to 5 bases and at J to 2 bases, leaving 6 bases not matched to a gene. The CDR3 here is CASSPETGGNQPQHF. The CDR3 region has the DNA TGTGCCAGCAGCCCCGAAACAGGGGGCAATCAGCCCCAGCATTTT.